This entry lists 14 T cell receptor beta chains sequenced from one sample in a study of cytomegalovirus exposure and HLA in healthy donors. TCRdb keeps only in-frame clones here, not all; method: immunoSEQ multiplex PCR. Among some 140,000 clones listed, approximately 82% were seen once. Sequenced sample: PBMCs. Every receptor here comes from a man aged 30 to 45 in good health and CMV-seropositive.

The V call is TRBV5-6, the J call TRBJ1-1, with 8 bases identical to TRBD1. Germline V gives CDR1 SGHDT, CDR2 YYEEEE. This CDR3 spans 15 amino acids. V lost 2 bases, J lost 3 bases, and 6 bases stayed unmatched. The CDR3 region has the DNA TGTGCCAGCAGCTTCCTCAGGGGGCTCTACACTGAAGCTTTCTTT. Protein: CASSFLRGLYTEAFF.

The J gene is TRBJ1-4, the V gene TRBV6-1; no clear D gene. The germline V and J ends were trimmed by 7 bases and 0 bases, with 9 bases remaining between them. Germline V lookup: CDR1 MNHNS, CDR2 SASEGT. The CDR3 sequence is 14 residues long. The CDR3 DNA sequence: TGTGCCAGCACCCAGGATGCAACTAATGAAAAACTGTTTTTT. Its protein is CASTQDATNEKLFF.

In this sample, this clone turned up once. The V call is TRBV6-5, the J call TRBJ1-1; 7 bases align to TRBD1. From germline, CDR1 is MNHEY and CDR2 SVGAGI. The CDR3 loop spans 14 amino acids. The trim removed 0 bases at V and 4 bases at J, leaving 2 bases unmatched. The CDR3: CASSYSQGGTEAFF. DNA for the CDR3: TGTGCCAGCAGTTACTCGCAGGGGGGCACTGAAGCTTTCTTT.

The V call is TRBV6-5, the J call TRBJ2-7; 13 bases agree with TRBD2. CDR1 is MNHEY, CDR2 SVGAGI, per germline. V trimming: 6 bases; J trimming: 6 bases; junction bases outside the gene matches: 5. The CDR3 length is 14 residues. CDR3 loop: CASRLGLAGAEQYF. The CDR3 DNA reads as TGTGCCAGCAGACTCGGACTAGCGGGGGCCGAGCAGTACTTC.

The rearrangement links TRBV7-9 to TRBJ2-7, with 8 bases matching TRBD2. Germline assignment: CDR1 SEHNR and CDR2 FQNEAQ (reference sequence). The CDR3 consists of 13 residues. J gave up 9 bases and V 2 bases, and 6 bases lay outside the gene matches. The CDR3 bases are TGTGCCAGCAGCTTATTGAGCGGGGGCTTGCAGTACTTC. This codes for CASSLLSGGLQYF.

As concerns this clone: The same CDR3 can be traced to other DNA sequences in this sample. This chain joins TRBV7-3 and TRBJ2-1; the match to TRBD2 covers 11 bases. The J segment lost 3 bases and the V segment lost 5 bases, leaving 6 bases of the junction unmatched. Germline CDR1 and CDR2: SGHTA and FQGTGA. This CDR3 has 16 amino acids. CDR3 bases: TGTGCCAGCAGCCAAACTAGCGGGAGCAGCTACAATGAGCAGTTCTTC. Protein product: CASSQTSGSSYNEQFF.

The chain has TRBV5-1 and TRBJ2-2; no clear D gene. Germline assignment: CDR1 SGHRS and CDR2 YFSETQ. Trimming pared 7 bases from V and 2 bases from J, leaving 9 bases between. This CDR3 is built from 13 residues. CDR3 region: CASRWANTGELFF. For the CDR3, the DNA is TGCGCCAGCCGTTGGGCTAACACCGGGGAGCTGTTTTTT.

The rearrangement joins TRBV4-3 to TRBJ2-1; D might be TRBD1 (6 bases). Germline V gives CDR1 LGHNA, CDR2 YSLEER. This CDR3 comprises 16 residues. V shed 0 bases and J shed 8 bases, with 17 bases lying between them. The CDR3 bases are TGCGCCAGCAGCCAAGATCCCAGGGGTATCCGCGATGAGCAGTTCTTC. Its protein is CASSQDPRGIRDEQFF.

V gene TRBV7-9 combines with J gene TRBJ2-7, with 10 bases identical to TRBD2. Trimming cost V 4 bases and J 2 bases; bases outside gene matches: 5. The germline CDR1 and CDR2 sequences are SEHNR and FQNEAQ (reference sequence). The CDR3 covers 15 residues. Here the CDR3 reads CASSSSGGGTYEQYF. The CDR3 nucleotides are TGTGCCAGCAGCTCTAGCGGGGGAGGCACCTACGAGCAGTACTTC.

This chain connects TRBV5-4 to TRBJ2-7, with 9 bases matching TRBD1. Germline values: CDR1 SGHNT, CDR2 YYREEE (reference sequence). The CDR3 sequence is 14 residues long. V dropped 3 bases and J dropped 5; count of bases not matched to a gene: 6. The CDR3: CASSYRDRDHEQYF. CDR3 bases: TGTGCCAGCAGCTACCGGGACAGGGACCACGAGCAGTACTTC.

The gene calls are TRBV7-8 and TRBJ1-2; 8 nucleotides agree with TRBD1. CDR1 is SGHVS, CDR2 FQNEAQ, per germline. CDR3 length: 14 residues. V lost 5 bases to trimming and J lost 8 bases; unmatched junction nucleotides: 10. CDR3 coding DNA: TGTGCCAGCAGCGCGCGGACAGGGCTGGGGGGCTACACCTTC. This gives the protein CASSARTGLGGYTF.

This chain joins TRBV7-9 and TRBJ1-2; the D gene is possibly TRBD1 (6 bases). The CDR3 has 14 residues. V was trimmed by 4 bases and J by 4 bases, leaving 13 bases between them. Per the germline V gene, CDR1 is SEHNR and CDR2 is FQNEAQ (reference sequence). CDR3 loop: CASSSPGQSYGYTF. Written as DNA, the CDR3 is TGTGCCAGCAGCTCCCCAGGACAGTCCTATGGCTACACCTTC.

The gene calls are TRBV12-5 and TRBJ2-7; TRBD1 matches at 10 bases. J was trimmed by 6 bases and V by 6 bases; bases with no gene match: 8. CDR1 is LGHNT, CDR2 FRNRAP, per germline. The CDR3 length is 14 residues. CDR3 nucleotides: TGTGCTAGTGGCCCCGGGACAGGGGTCTCCGAGCAGTACTTC. The encoded protein is CASGPGTGVSEQYF. Full variable domain (remainder filled in from reference TRBV12-5 and TRBJ2-7): DARVTQTPRHKVTEMGQEVTMRCQPILGHNTVFWYRQTMMQGLELLAYFRNRAPLDDSGMPKDRFSAEMPDATLATLKIQPSEPRDSAVYFCASGPGTGVSEQYFGPGTRLTVT.

The gene calls are TRBV10-3 and TRBJ2-5; TRBD1 matches at 9 bases. CDR3 length equals 16 residues. From germline, CDR1 is ENHRY and CDR2 SYGVKD. V shed 5 bases and J 2 bases; nucleotides not matched to a gene: 9. In nucleotides, the CDR3 is TGTGCCATCAGTTCACTGACAGGGGGGGAACAAGAGACCCAGTACTTC. It encodes CAISSLTGGEQETQYF.